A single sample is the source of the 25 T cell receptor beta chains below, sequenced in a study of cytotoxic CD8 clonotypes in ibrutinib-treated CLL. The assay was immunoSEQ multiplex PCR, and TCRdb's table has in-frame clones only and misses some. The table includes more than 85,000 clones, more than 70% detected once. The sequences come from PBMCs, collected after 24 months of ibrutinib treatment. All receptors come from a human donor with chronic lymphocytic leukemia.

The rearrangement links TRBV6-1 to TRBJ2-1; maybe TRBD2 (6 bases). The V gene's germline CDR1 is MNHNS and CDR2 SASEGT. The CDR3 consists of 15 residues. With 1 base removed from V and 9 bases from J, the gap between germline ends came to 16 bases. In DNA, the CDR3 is TGTGCCAGCAGTGAAGTTAGGAGCGGGCCTAGTGAGCAGTTCTTC. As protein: CASSEVRSGPSEQFF.

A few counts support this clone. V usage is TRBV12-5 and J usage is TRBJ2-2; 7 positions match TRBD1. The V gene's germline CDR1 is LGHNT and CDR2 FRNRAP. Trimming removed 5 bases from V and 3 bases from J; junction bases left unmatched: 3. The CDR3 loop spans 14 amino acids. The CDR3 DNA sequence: TGTGCTAGTGGTACGGGGACAGACACCGGGGAGCTGTTTTTT. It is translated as CASGTGTDTGELFF.

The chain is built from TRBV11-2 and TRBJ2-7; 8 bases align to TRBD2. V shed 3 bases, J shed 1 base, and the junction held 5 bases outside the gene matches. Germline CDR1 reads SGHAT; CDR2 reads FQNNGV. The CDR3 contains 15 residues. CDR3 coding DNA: TGTGCCAGCAGCTTGGGACTAGGGGGTTCCTACGAGCAGTACTTC. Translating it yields CASSLGLGGSYEQYF.

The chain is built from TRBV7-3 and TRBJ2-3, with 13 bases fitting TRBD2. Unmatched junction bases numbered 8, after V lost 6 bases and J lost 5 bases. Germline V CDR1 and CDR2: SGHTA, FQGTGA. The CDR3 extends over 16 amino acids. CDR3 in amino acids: CASSSLAGGPGDTQYF. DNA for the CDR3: TGTGCCAGCAGTTCACTAGCGGGAGGGCCGGGAGATACGCAGTATTTT.

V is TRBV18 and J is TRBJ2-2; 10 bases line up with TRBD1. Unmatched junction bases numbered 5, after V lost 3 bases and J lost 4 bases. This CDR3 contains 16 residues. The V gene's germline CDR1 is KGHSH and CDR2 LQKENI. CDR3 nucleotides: TGTGCCAGCTCACCTGCGGGACAGGGGAGCACCGGGGAGCTGTTTTTT. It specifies CASSPAGQGSTGELFF.

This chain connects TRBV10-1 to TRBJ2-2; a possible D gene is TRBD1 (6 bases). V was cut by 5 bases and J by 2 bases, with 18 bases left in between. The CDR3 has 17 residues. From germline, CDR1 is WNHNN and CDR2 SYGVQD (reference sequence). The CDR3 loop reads CASSPLRAGTNTGELFF. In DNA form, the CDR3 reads TGCGCCAGCAGTCCCCTCCGGGCAGGGACAAACACCGGGGAGCTGTTTTTT.

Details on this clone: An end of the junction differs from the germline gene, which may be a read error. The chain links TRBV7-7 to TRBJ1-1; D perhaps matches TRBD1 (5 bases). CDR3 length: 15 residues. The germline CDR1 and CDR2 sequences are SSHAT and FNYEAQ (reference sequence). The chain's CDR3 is CASSLGVWTNTEAFF. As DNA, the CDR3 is TGTGCTAGCAGCTTAGGGGTTTGGACGAACACTGAAGCTTTCTTT.

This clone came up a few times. CDR3 bases: TGTGCCAGCAGCTTAGACAGAATCGTTTTCGACTATGGCTACACCTTC. Its translation: CASSLDRIVFDYGYTF. The chain carries TRBV5-6 and TRBJ1-2, with D maybe TRBD1 (5 bases). Trimming cost V 2 bases and J 3 bases, with 17 bases left between them. From germline, CDR1 is SGHDT and CDR2 YYEEEE. This CDR3 spans 16 amino acids.

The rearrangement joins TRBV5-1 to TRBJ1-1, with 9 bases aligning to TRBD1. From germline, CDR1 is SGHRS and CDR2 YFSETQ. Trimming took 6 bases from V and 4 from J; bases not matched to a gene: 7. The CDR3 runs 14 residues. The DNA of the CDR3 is TGCGCCAGCACCCGACAGGGGGTGGGCACTGAAGCTTTCTTT. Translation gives CASTRQGVGTEAFF.

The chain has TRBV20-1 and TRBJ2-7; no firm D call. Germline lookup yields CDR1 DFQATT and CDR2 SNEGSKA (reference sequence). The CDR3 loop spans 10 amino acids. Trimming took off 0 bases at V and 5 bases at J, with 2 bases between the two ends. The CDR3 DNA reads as TGCAGTGCTAGAGATCACGAGCAGTACTTC. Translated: CSARDHEQYF.

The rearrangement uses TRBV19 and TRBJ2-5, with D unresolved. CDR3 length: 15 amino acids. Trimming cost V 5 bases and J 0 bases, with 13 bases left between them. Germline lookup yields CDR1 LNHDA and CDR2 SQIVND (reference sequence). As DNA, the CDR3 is TGTGCCAGTAGTCCGACCACAGCGTACCAAGAGACCCAGTACTTC. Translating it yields CASSPTTAYQETQYF. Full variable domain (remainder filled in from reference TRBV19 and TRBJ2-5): DGGITQSPKYLFRKEGQNVTLSCEQNLNHDAMYWYRQDPGQGLRLIYYSQIVNDFQKGDIAEGYSVSREKKESFPLTVTSAQKNPTAFYLCASSPTTAYQETQYFGPGTRLLVL.

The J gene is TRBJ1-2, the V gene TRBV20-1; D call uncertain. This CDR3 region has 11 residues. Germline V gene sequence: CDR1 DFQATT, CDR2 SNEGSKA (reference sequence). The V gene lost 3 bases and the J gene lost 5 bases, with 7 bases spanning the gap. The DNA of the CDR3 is TGCAGTGCTAGGAAGGAATATGGCTACACCTTC. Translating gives CSARKEYGYTF.

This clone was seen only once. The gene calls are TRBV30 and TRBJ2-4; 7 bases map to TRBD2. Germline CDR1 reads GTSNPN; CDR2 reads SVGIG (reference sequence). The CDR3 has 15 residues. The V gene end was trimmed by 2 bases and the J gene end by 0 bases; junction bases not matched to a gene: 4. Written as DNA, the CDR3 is TGTGCCTGGAGTTTGACTAGCATAGCCAAAAACATTCAGTACTTC. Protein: CAWSLTSIAKNIQYF.

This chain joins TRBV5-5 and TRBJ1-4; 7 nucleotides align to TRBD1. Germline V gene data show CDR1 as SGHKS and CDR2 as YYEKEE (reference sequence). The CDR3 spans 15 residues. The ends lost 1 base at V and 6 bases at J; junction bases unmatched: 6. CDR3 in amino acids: CASSLYGTADEKLFF. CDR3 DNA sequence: TGTGCCAGCAGCTTGTATGGGACAGCCGATGAAAAACTGTTTTTT.

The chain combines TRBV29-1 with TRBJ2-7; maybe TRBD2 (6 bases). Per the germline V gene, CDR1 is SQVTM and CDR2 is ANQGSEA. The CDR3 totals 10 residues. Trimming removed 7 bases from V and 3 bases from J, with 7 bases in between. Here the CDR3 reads CSAGDYEQYF. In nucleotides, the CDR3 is TGCAGCGCGGGGGACTACGAGCAGTACTTC.

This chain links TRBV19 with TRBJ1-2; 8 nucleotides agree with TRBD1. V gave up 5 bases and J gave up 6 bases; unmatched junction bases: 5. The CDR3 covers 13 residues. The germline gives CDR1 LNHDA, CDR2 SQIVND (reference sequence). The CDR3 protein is CASSGRGHDGYTF. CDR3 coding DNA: TGTGCCAGTAGTGGCAGGGGGCACGATGGCTACACCTTC.

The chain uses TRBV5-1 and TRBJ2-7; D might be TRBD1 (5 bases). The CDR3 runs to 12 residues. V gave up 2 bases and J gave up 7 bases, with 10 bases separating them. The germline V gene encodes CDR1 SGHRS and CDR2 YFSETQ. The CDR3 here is CASSFSRVEQYF. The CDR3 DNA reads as TGCGCCAGCAGCTTCTCCAGGGTTGAGCAGTACTTC.

DNA of the CDR3: TGCAGCGTTGACCGTACCCTCGGGACTAGCGATAATGAGCAGTTCTTC. This gives the protein CSVDRTLGTSDNEQFF. This chain uses TRBV29-1 with TRBJ2-1; TRBD2 agrees at 10 bases. The CDR3 totals 16 residues. The V and J ends lost 3 bases and 7 bases, in that order; junction bases with no gene match: 12. Looked up from germline, CDR1 is SQVTM and CDR2 is ANQGSEA.

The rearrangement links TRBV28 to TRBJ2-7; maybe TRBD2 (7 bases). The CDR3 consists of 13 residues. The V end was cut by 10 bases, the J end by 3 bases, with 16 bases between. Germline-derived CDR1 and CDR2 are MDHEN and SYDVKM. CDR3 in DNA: TGTGCCATTGAGGGGGGGACCAGCTACGAGCAGTACTTC. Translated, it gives CAIEGGTSYEQYF.

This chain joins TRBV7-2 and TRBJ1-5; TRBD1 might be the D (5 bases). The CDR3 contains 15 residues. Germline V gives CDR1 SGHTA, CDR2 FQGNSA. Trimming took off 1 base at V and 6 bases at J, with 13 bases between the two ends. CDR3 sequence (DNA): TGTGCCAGCAGCTTAGTTCGGGGGATGGGTCAGCCCCAGCATTTT. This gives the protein CASSLVRGMGQPQHF.

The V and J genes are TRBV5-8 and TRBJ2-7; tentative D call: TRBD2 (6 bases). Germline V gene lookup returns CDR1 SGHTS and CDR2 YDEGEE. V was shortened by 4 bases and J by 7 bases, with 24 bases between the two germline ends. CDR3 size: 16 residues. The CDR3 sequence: CASSPTQRASRGEQYF. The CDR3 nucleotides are TGTGCCAGCAGCCCAACCCAGAGAGCCTCCCGGGGGGAGCAGTACTTC.

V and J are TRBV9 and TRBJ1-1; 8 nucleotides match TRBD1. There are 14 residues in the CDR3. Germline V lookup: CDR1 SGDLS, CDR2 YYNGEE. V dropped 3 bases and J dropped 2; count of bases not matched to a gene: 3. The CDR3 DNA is TGTGCCAGCAGCGAAGGACAGGGCAACACTGAAGCTTTCTTT. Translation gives CASSEGQGNTEAFF.

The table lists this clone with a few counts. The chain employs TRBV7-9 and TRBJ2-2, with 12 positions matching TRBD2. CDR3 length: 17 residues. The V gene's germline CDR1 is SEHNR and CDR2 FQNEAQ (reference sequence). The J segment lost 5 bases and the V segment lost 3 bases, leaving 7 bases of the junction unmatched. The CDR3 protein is CASSFLAGGPKTGELFF. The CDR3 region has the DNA TGTGCCAGCAGCTTCCTAGCGGGAGGGCCAAAAACCGGGGAGCTGTTTTTT.

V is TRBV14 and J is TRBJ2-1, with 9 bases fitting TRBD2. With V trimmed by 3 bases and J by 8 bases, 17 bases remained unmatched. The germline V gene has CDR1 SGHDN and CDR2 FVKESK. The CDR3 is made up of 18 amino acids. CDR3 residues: CASSHLFGAGGSQDEQFF. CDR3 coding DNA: TGTGCCAGCAGCCACCTTTTCGGGGCGGGAGGGAGTCAGGATGAGCAGTTCTTC.

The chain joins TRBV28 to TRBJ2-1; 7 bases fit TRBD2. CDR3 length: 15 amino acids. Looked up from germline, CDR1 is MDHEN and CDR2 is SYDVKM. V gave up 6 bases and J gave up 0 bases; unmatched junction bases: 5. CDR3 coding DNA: TGTGCCAGCAGACCAACTAGCGCCTCCTACAATGAGCAGTTCTTC. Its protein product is CASRPTSASYNEQFF.